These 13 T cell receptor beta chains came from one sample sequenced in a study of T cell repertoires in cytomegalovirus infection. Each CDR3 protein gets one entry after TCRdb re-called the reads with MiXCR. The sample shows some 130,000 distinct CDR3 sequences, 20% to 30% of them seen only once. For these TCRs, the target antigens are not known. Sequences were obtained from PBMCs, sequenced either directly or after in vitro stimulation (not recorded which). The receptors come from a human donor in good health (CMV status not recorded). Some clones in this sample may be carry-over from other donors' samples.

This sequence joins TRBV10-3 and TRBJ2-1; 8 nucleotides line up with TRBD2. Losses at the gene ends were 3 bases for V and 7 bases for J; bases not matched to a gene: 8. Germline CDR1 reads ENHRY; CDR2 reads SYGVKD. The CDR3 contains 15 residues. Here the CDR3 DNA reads TGTGCCATCAGTGACAGCGGGAGTCCGTCGAATGAGCAGTTCTTC. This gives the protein CAISDSGSPSNEQFF.

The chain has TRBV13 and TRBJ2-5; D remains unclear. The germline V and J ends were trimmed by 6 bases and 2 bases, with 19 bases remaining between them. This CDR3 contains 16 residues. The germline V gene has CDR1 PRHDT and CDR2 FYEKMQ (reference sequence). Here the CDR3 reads CASSYTLGSLQETQYF. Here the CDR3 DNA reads TGTGCCAGCAGTTACACCCTTGGTAGCCTACAAGAGACCCAGTACTTC.

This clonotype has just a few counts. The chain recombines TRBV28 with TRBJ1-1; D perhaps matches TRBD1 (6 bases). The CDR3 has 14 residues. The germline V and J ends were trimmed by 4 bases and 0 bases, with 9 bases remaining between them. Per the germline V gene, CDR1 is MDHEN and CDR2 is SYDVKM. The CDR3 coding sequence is TGTGCCAGCAGTTCAGACAGGTTGAACACTGAAGCTTTCTTT. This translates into CASSSDRLNTEAFF.

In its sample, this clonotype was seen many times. CDR3 residues: CASSSRQGWNTGELFF. In DNA form, the CDR3 reads TGTGCCAGCAGCTCCCGACAGGGGTGGAACACCGGGGAGCTGTTTTTT. This chain uses TRBV7-2 with TRBJ2-2, with 8 bases fitting TRBD1. CDR3 size: 16 residues. CDR1 and CDR2 (germline): SGHTA, FQGNSA. V was clipped by 4 bases and J by 1 base; unmatched bases: 5.

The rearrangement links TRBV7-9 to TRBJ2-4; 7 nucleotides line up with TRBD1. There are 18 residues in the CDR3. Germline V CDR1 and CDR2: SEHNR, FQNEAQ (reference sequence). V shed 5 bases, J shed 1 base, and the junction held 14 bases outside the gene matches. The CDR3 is CASSPRTGQPLAKNIQYF. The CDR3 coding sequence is TGTGCCAGCAGCCCCCGGACAGGTCAGCCTCTGGCCAAAAACATTCAGTACTTC.

CDR3 coding DNA: TGCAGTGCCCGAAGGACAGGGGGTGCCTACGAGCAGTACTTC. This gives the protein CSARRTGGAYEQYF. The chain has TRBV20-1 and TRBJ2-7; 10 nucleotides agree with TRBD1. This CDR3 has 14 residues. Per the germline V gene, CDR1 is DFQATT and CDR2 is SNEGSKA (reference sequence). The V and J ends lost 6 bases and 2 bases, in that order; junction bases with no gene match: 7.

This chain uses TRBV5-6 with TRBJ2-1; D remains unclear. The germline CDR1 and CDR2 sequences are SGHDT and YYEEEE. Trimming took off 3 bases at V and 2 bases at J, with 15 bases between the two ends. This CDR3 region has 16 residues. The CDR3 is CASSYTLIGTYNEQFF. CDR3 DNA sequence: TGTGCCAGCAGCTATACGCTAATTGGGACCTACAATGAGCAGTTCTTC.

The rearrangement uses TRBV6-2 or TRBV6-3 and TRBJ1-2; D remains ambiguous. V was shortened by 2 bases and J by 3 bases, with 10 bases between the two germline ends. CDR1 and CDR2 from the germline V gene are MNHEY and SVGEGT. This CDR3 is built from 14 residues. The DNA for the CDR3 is TGTGCCAGCAGTTACGAGGACTTCTACTATGGCTACACCTTC. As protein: CASSYEDFYYGYTF.

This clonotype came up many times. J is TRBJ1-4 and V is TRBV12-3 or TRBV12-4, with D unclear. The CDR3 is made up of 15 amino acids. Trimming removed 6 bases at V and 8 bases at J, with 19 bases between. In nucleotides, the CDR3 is TGTGCCAGCAGAAGTCGGGGTGTGGGGTACGAAAAACTGTTTTTT. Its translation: CASRSRGVGYEKLFF.

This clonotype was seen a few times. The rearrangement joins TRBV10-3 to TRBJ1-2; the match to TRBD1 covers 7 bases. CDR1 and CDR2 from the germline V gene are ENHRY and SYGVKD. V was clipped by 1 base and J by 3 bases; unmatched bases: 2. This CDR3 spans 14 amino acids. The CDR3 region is CAISELGGDYGYTF. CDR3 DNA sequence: TGTGCCATCAGTGAGTTAGGGGGCGACTATGGCTACACCTTC.

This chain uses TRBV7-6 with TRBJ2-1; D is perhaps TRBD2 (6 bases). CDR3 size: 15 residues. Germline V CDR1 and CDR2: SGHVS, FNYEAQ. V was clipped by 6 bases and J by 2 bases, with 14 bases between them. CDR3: CASSSTSSPYNEQFF. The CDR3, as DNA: TGTGCCAGCAGTTCTACTAGCAGCCCCTACAATGAGCAGTTCTTC. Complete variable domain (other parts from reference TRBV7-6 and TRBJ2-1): GAGVSQSPRYKVTKRGQDVALRCDPISGHVSLYWYRQALGQGPEFLTYFNYEAQQDKSGLPNDRFSAERPEGSISTLTIQRTEQRDSAMYRCASSSTSSPYNEQFFGPGTRLTVL.

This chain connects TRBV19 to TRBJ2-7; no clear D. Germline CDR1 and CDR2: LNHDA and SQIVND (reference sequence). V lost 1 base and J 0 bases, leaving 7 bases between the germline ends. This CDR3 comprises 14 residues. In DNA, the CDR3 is TGTGCCAGTAGTATAGCCCCGGGCTCCTACGAGCAGTACGTC. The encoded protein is CASSIAPGSYEQYV.

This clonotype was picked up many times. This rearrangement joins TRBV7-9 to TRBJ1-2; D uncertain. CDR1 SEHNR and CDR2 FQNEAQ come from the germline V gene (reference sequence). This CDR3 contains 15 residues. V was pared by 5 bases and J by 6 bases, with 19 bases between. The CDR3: CASSVIVVTKHGYTF. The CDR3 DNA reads TGTGCCAGCAGCGTAATAGTCGTGACAAAACATGGCTACACCTTC.